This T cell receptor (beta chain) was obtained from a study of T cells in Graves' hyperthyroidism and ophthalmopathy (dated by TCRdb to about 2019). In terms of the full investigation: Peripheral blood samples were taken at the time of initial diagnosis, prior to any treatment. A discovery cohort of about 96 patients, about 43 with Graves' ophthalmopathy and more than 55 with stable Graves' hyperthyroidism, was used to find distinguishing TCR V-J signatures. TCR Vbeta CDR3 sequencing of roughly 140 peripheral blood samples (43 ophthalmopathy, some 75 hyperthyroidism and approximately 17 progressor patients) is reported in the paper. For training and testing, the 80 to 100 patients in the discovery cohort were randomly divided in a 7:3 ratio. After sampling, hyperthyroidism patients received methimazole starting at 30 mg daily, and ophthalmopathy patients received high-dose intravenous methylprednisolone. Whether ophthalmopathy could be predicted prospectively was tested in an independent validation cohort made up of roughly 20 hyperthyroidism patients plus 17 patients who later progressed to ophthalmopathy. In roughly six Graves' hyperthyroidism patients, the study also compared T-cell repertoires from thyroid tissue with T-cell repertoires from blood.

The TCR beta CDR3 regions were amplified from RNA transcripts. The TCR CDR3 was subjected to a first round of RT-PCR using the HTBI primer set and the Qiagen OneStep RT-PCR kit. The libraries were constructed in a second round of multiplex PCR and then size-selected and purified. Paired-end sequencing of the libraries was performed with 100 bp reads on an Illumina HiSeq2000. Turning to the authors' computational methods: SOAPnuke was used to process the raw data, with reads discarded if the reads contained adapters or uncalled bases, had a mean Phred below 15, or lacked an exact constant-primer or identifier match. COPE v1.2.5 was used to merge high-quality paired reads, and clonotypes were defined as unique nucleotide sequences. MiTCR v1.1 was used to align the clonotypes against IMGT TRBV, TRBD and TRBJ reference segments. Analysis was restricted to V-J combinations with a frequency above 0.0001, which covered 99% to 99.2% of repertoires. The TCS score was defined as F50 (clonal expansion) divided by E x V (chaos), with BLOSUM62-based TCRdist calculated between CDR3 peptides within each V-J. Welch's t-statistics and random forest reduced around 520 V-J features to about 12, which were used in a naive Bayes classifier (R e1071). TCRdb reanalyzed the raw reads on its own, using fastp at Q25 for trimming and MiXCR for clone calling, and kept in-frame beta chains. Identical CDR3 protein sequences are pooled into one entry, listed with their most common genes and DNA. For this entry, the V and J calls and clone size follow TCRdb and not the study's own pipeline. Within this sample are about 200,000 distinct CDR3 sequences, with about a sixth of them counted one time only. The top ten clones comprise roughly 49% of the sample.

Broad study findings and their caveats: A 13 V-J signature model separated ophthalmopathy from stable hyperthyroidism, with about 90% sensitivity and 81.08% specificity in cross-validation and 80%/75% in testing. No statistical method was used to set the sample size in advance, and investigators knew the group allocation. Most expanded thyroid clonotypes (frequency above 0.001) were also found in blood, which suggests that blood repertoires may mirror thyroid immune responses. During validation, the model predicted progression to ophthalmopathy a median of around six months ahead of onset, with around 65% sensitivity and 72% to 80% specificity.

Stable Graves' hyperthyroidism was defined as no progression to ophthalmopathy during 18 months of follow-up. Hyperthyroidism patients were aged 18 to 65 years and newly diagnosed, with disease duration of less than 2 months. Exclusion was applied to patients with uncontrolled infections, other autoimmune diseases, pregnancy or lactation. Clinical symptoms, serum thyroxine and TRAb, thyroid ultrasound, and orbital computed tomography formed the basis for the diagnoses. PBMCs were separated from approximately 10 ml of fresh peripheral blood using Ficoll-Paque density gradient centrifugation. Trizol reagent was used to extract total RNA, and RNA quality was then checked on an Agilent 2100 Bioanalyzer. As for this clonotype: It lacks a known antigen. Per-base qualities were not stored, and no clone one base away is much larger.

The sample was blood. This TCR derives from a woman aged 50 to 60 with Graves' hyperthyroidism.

In nucleotide form, the sequence is TGTGCCAGCAGTTTCGGGACAGGGGACACCGGGGAGCTGTTTTTT. Its product reads: CASSFGTGDTGELFF. The chain is encoded by TRBV6-2 or TRBV6-3 joined to TRBJ2-2, and TRBD1 aligns with 10 junction nucleotides. Including the terminal cysteine and phenylalanine, the CDR3 comprises 15 residues. The retained sequence is limited to the CDR3, 45 bases, with the frame set at the first base. V is trimmed back by 4 bases and J by 3 bases, and the junction contains 2 bases that no gene match accounts for. Taken from the germline V gene, the CDR1 and CDR2 loops are MNHEY and SVGEGT.